This T cell receptor beta chain was found in a study of CXCR3-negative and CXCR3-positive naive CD8 T cells. Naivety in CD8+ T cells corresponded to a CD45RO-CCR7+CD27+CD95- phenotype. UMI-labeled 5' RACE TRB cDNA libraries were prepared from the cells. TCRdb reanalyzed the 5' RACE reads and collapses them to one entry per CDR3 protein, without DNA. The sample holds around 140,000 distinct CDR3 sequences. This CDR3 is 14 amino acids long. Germline values: CDR1 SGDLS, CDR2 YYNGEE. Notes on the study in general: Both naive subsets showed comparably high diversity, and memory CD8+ cells showed much lower diversity. Naive cells that were CXCR3-positive had more hydrophobic TRB CDR3s (compared with CXCR3-negative naive cells).

A note on this clonotype: Its antigen remains unknown.

Sequenced input: naive CXCR3+ CD8+ T cells from blood. Subset reported: CD45RO-CCR7+CD27+CD95- naive CD8+ T cells expressing CXCR3 (TNR3+). The TCR comes from a human donor in good health. Some clones in this sample may be carry-over from other donors' samples. The J gene is TRBJ2-7, the V gene TRBV9. The CDR3 loop is CASSVAGSGYEQYF. Full variable domain (outside the CDR3, taken from reference TRBV9 and TRBJ2-7): DSGVTQTPKHLITATGQRVTLRCSPRSGDLSVYWYQQSLDQGLQFLIQYYNGEERAKGNILERFSAQQFPDLHSELNLSSLELGDSALYFCASSVAGSGYEQYFGPGTRLTVT.